The rows below give T cell receptor beta chains drawn from one sample of a study of T cell repertoires in cytomegalovirus infection. Via MiXCR, TCRdb re-called the reads, giving one row per CDR3 protein. In the table there are around 180,000 distinct CDR3 sequences, 28% of which are singletons. Sequencing was done on a sample of PBMCs. The source of these receptors is a human donor in good health (CMV status not recorded). Some clones in this sample may be carry-over from other donors' samples. The CDR3 runs from the conserved cysteine through the conserved F or W. D genes are given only for firm matches. Clone size appears in some rows only: once, few, many, or a class for an expanded clone.

D gene	clone size	V gene	J gene	CDR3 DNA	CDR3 protein
TRBD2	few	TRBV7-8	TRBJ2-5	TGTGCCAGCAGCTTTCGGACTAGCGGGGGGGAGCCTCAAGAGACCCAGTACTTC	CASSFRTSGGEPQETQYF
.	many	TRBV6-2/TRBV6-3	TRBJ1-2	TGTGCCAGCGGGGATACGGTAAACGGCCCGTTTGCTGGCTACACCTTC	CASGDTVNGPFAGYTF
TRBD2	.	TRBV19	TRBJ2-1	TGTGCCAGTAGTATAAGGAAGGAGCGGGGGTACCCGCGCAATGAGCAGTTCTTC	CASSIRKERGYPRNEQFF
.	.	TRBV19	TRBJ2-1	TGTGCCAGTAGTATCGGCAGGGTAGGCAATGAGCAGTTCTTC	CASSIGRVGNEQFF
.	.	TRBV6-2/TRBV6-3	TRBJ2-2	TGTGCCAGCAGTTTGACACATTCCACCGGGGAGCTGTTTTTT	CASSLTHSTGELFF
.	many	TRBV7-2	TRBJ1-5	TGTGCCAGCAGCTTGGACGATCAGCCCCAGCATTTT	CASSLDDQPQHF
.	.	TRBV6-6	TRBJ2-5	TGTGCCAGCCGTCTCTTATCCGGGACCCTCGGGGAGACCCAGTACTTC	CASRLLSGTLGETQYF
TRBD2	few	TRBV6-2/TRBV6-3	TRBJ2-3	TGTGCCAGCAGTTCACCTACTAGCGACCCCACAGATACGCAGTATTTT	CASSSPTSDPTDTQYF
.	.	TRBV11-2	TRBJ1-1	TGTGCCAGCCACAGGGTTGTTAACACTGAAGCTTTCTTT	CASHRVVNTEAFF
.	few	TRBV5-4	TRBJ1-2	TGTGCCAGCAGCCCCGCGGGCAGTCCTAACTATGGCTACACCTTC	CASSPAGSPNYGYTF
.	.	TRBV19	TRBJ1-4	TGTGCCAGTATCTCCCCGGGACGACCGAATGAAAAACTGTTTTTT	CASISPGRPNEKLFF